This TCR beta chain was documented in a study of cytomegalovirus exposure and HLA in healthy donors. 13 Jbeta primers and 60 Vbeta primers were used for the PCR. Measured with immunoSEQ multiplex PCR; TCRdb has only the in-frame clones, and not every one. The sample has 180,000 or so clones, around 76% seen once. CDR1 is SGHTA and CDR2 is FQGNSA in the germline V gene. Trimming took 5 bases from V and 4 from J, leaving 8 bases between them. This CDR3 region has 12 residues. The rearrangement joins TRBV7-2 to TRBJ1-2; no clear D gene. Sequenced: PBMCs. The clonotype was recovered from a woman aged 30 to 39 in good health and CMV-seropositive. CDR3 nucleotides: TGTGCCAGCAGCGCCAACAGCTATGGCTACACCTTC. Translating it yields CASSANSYGYTF.